This TCR beta chain appears in the sequencing data of a study of blood T cell repertoires in COVID-19. Study context: PBMCs, B-cell-depleted T cells, or T cells provided the cDNA or gDNA that made up the material.

TCRdb's table, derived via immunoSEQ multiplex PCR, lists solely in-frame clones and lacks some. Of approximately 300,000 clones listed, 86% are singletons. In the case of this clone: The same CDR3 can be traced to other DNA sequences in this sample.

The source of this sequence is a woman in her late teens or twenties who had recovered from COVID-19. The specimen sequenced was PBMCs or T cells enriched from blood (not recorded which).

The CDR3 loop is CASSYSTGYEQYF. CDR3 bases: TGTGCCAGCAGTTACTCTACAGGGTACGAGCAGTACTTC. The chain combines TRBV6-5 with TRBJ2-7; D may be TRBD1 (6 bases). Germline CDR1 reads MNHEY; CDR2 reads SVGAGI. V dropped 0 bases and J dropped 4 bases, with 7 bases sitting between them. The CDR3 spans 13 residues.